This paragraph reports one T cell receptor (beta chain). This record belongs to a study of blood T cell repertoires in COVID-19. Study-level information: COVID-19 samples from acute and convalescent phases originated in the United States, Italy and Spain. PBMCs, B-cell-depleted T cells, or T cells provided the cDNA or gDNA that made up the material.

CDR3 length: 15 amino acids. J gave up 2 bases and V 4 bases, and 7 bases lay outside the gene matches. Germline CDR1 and CDR2: MNHEY and SMNVEV (reference sequence). Per the authors' pipeline: Amplified reference gene primers provided the basis for estimating nucleated cell counts. Profiled with immunoSEQ multiplex PCR; TCRdb holds only in-frame clones, not every one. From that table come the V and J calls and clone size; the DNA was used to work out D and trimming. The sample lists roughly 13,000 clones, around 85% seen once, with 15% to 20% in the top ten. Sequenced material: peripheral blood. The sequence was collected from a human donor with active COVID-19. The donor label of this sample is uncertain. The chain carries TRBV27 and TRBJ1-2, with 7 bases fitting TRBD1. As DNA, the CDR3 is TGTGCCAGCAGTTATCGCCAGGGGGAAAACTATGGCTACACCTTC. This gives the protein CASSYRQGENYGYTF.